The clone carrying this T cell receptor (beta chain) was detected only a few times. Its antigen remains unidentified. With 5 bases removed from V and 0 bases from J, the gap between germline ends came to 8 bases. The CDR3 consists of 14 residues. The data belong to a study of T-cell memory formation after mild COVID-19. Study-wide background: TCR clustering was largely donor specific. Whole-study results and caveats: Clones contracting over day 15 to 85 were CD4/CD8 balanced, with later expanders leaning CD4+. Some responding clones appeared in pre-infection memory, suggesting cross-reactive memory joined. For second-wave clones that peaked at day 37, SARS-CoV-2 specificity went unverified.

TCRdb fed the 5' RACE reads into MiXCR, producing one record per CDR3 protein. The table includes 300,000 to 350,000 distinct CDR3 sequences, just under 20% detected once. The rearrangement links TRBV12-3 or TRBV12-4 to TRBJ1-3, with D uncertain. Source material: PBMCs or a T cell subset sorted from them (not recorded which). This clonotype was obtained from a man between 18 and 29 years old who had mild COVID-19 (a few samples of this study predate the infection). Cell type and time point are not known. CDR3 in DNA: TGTGCCAGCAGTAGGACGGACTCTGGAAACACCATATATTTT. It specifies CASSRTDSGNTIYF.